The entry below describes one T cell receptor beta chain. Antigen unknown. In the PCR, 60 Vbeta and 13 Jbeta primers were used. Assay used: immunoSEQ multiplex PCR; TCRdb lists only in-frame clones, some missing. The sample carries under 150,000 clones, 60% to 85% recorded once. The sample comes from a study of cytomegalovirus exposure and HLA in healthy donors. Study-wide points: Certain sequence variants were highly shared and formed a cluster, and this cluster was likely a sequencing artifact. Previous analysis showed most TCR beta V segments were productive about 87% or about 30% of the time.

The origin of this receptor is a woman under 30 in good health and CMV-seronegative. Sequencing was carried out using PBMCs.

The CDR3 region has the DNA TGTGCCAGCAGCTTGGCGGACTTCTACGAGCAGTACTTC. This sequence encodes CASSLADFYEQYF. This rearrangement joins TRBV7-9 to TRBJ2-7; possible D gene TRBD2, 5 bases. The CDR3 loop spans 13 amino acids. CDR1 is SEHNR, CDR2 FQNEAQ, per germline (reference sequence). V shed 3 bases and J shed 3 bases, with 9 bases lying between them.